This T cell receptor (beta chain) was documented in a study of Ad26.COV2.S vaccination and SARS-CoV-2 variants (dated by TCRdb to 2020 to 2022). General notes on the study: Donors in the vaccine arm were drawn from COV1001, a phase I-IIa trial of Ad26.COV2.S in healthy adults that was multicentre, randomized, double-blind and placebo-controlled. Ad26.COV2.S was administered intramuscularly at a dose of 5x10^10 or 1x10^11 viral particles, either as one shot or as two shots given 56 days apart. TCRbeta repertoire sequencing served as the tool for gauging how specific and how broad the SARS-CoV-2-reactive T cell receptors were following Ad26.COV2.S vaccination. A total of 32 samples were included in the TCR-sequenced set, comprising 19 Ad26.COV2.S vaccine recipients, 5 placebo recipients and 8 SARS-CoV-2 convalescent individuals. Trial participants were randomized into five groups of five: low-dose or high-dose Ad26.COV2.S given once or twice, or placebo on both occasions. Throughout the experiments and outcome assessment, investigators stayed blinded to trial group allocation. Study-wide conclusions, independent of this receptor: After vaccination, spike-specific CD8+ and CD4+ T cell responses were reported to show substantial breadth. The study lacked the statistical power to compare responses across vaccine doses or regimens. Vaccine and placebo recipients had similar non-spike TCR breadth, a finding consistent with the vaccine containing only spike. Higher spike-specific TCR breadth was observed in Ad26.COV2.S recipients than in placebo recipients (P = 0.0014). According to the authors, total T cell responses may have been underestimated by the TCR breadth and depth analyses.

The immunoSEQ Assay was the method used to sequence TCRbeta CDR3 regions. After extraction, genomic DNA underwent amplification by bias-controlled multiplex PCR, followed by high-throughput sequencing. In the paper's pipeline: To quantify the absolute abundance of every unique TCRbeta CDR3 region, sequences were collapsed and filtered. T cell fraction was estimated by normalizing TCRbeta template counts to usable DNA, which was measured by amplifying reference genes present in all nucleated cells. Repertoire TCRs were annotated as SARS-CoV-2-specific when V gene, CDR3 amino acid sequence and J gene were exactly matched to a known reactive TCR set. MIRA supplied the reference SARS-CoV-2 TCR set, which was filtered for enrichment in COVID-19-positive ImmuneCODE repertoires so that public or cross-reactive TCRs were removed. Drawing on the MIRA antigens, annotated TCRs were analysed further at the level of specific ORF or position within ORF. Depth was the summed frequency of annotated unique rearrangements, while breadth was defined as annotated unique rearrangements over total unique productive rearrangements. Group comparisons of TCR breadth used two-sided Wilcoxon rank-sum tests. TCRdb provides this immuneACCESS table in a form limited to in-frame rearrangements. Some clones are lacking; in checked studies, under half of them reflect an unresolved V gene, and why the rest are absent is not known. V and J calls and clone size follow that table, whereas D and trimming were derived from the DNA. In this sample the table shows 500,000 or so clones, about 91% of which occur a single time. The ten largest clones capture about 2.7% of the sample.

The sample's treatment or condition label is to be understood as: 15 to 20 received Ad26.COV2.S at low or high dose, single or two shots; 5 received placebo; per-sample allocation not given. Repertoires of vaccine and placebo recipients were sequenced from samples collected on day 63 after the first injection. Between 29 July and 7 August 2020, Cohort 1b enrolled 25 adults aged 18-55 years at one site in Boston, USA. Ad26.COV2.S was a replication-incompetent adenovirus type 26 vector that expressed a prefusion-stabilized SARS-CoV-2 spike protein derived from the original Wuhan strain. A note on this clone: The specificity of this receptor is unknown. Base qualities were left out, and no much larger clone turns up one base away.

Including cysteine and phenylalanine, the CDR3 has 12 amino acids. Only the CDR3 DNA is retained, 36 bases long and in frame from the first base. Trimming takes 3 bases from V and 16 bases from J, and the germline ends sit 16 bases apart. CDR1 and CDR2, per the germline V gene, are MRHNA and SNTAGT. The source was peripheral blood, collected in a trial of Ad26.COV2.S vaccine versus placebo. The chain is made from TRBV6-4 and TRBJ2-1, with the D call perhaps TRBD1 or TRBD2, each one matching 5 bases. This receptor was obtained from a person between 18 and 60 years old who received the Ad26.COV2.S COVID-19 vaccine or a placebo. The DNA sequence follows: TGTGCCAGCAGTGATTGGGGGAGACGATTATTCTTC. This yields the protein CASSDWGRRLFF.